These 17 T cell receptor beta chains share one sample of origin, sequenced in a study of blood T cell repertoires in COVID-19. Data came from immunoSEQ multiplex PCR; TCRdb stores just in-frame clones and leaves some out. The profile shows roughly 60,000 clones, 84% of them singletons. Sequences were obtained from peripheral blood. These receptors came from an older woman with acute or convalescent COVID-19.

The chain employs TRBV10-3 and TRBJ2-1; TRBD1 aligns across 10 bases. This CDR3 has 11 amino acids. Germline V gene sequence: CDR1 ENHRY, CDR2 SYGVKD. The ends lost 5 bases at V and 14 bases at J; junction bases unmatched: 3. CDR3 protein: CAISSGTGEFF. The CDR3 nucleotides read TGTGCCATCAGTTCCGGGACAGGGGAGTTCTTC.

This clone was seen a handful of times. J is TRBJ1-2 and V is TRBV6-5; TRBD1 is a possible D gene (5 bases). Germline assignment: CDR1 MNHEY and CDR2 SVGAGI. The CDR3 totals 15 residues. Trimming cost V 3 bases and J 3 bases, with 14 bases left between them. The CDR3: CASSYGAGRHYGYTF. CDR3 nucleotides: TGTGCCAGCAGTTATGGGGCGGGACGGCACTATGGCTACACCTTC.

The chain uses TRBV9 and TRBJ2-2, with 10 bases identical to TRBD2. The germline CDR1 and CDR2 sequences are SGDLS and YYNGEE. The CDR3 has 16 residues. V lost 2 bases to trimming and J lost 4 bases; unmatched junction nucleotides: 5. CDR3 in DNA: TGTGCCAGCAGCGTGCAAGCGGGGGGGCGCACCGGGGAGCTGTTTTTT. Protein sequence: CASSVQAGGRTGELFF.

The CDR3 DNA follows: TGTGCCATTTCGGACAGGGACACTGAAGCTTTCTTT. The encoded protein is CAISDRDTEAFF. The chain has TRBV24-1 and TRBJ1-1; 8 nucleotides match TRBD1. The CDR3 spans 12 residues. Germline V CDR1 and CDR2: KGHDR, SFDVKD. V was pared by 11 bases and J by 3 bases, with 4 bases of the junction left unmatched.

The DNA for the CDR3 is TGTGCCAGCTCACCCCGGGTCCAAGAGACCCAGTACTTC. Translation: CASSPRVQETQYF. V and J are TRBV18 and TRBJ2-5; no clear D gene. Trimming shortened V by 3 bases and J by 1 base, and 6 bases separated the two germline ends. The CDR3 contains 13 residues. CDR1 is KGHSH and CDR2 is LQKENI in the germline V gene. Supplemented by reference TRBV18 and TRBJ2-5, the full variable domain reads NAGVMQNPRHLVRRRGQEARLRCSPMKGHSHVYWYRQLPEEGLKFMVYLQKENIIDESGMPKERFSAEFPKEGPSILRIQQVVRGDSAAYFCASSPRVQETQYFGPGTRLLVL.

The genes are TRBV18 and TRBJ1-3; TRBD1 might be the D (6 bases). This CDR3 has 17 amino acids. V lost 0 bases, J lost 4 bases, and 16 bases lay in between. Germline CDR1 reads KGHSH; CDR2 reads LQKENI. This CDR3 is CASSPPAASTGGNTIYF. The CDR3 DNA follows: TGTGCCAGCTCACCACCGGCGGCCTCAACAGGGGGAAACACCATATATTTT.

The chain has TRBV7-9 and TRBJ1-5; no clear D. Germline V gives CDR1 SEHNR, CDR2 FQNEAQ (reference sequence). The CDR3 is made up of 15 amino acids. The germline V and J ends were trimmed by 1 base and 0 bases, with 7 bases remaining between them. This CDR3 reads CASSLDGDSNQPQHF. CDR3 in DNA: TGTGCCAGCAGCTTAGACGGGGATAGCAATCAGCCCCAGCATTTT.

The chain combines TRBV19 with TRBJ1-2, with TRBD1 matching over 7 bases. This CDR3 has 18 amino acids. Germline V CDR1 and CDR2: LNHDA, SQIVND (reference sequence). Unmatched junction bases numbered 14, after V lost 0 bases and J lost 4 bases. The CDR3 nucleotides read TGTGCCAGTAGTATAGATGGACAGGATCCCCAGGGGGTCTATGGCTACACCTTC. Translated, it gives CASSIDGQDPQGVYGYTF. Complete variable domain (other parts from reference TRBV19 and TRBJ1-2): DGGITQSPKYLFRKEGQNVTLSCEQNLNHDAMYWYRQDPGQGLRLIYYSQIVNDFQKGDIAEGYSVSREKKESFPLTVTSAQKNPTAFYLCASSIDGQDPQGVYGYTFGSGTRLTVV.

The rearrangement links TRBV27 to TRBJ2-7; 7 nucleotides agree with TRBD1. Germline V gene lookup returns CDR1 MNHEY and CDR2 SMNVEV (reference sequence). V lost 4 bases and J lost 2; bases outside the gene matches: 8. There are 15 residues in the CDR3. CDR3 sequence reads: CASSSLGQKPYEQYF. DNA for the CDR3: TGTGCCAGCAGTTCGTTGGGACAGAAGCCCTACGAGCAGTACTTC.

CDR3 loop: CASSFSGGAKDTQYF. Here the CDR3 DNA reads TGTGCCAGCAGCTTTAGCGGGGGGGCCAAGGATACGCAGTATTTT. This sequence joins TRBV7-3 and TRBJ2-3; TRBD2 matches 11 bases. After removal of 3 bases from V and 6 bases from J, the junction contained 5 bases not matched to a gene. The germline gives CDR1 SGHTA, CDR2 FQGTGA. The CDR3 is 15 residues long.

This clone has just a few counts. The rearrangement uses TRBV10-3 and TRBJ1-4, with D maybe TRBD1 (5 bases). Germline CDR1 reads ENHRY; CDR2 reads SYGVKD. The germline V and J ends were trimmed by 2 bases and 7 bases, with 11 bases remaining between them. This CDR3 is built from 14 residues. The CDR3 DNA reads TGTGCCATCAGTGAGGCGCTTCAGGGTGAAAAACTGTTTTTT. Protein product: CAISEALQGEKLFF.

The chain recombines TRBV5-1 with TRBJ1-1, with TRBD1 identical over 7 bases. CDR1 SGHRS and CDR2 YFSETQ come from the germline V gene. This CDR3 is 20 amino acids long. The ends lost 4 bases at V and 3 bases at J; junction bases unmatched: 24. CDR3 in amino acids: CASSPNRGQPSNSKHTEAFF. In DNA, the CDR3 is TGCGCCAGCAGCCCTAACAGGGGCCAGCCGTCCAACTCAAAGCACACTGAAGCTTTCTTT.

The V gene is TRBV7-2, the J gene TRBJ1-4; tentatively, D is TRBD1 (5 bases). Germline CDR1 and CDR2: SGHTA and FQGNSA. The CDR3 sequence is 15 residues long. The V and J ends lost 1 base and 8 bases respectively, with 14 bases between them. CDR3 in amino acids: CASSLDGVGAEKLFF. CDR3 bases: TGTGCCAGCAGCTTAGATGGGGTTGGGGCCGAAAAACTGTTTTTT.

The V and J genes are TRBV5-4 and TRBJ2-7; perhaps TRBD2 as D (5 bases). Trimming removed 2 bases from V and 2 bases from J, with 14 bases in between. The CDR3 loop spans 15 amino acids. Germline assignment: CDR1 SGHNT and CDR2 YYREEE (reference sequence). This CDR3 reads CASSLDSDGTYEQYF. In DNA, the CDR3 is TGTGCCAGCAGCTTAGATAGCGACGGAACCTACGAGCAGTACTTC.

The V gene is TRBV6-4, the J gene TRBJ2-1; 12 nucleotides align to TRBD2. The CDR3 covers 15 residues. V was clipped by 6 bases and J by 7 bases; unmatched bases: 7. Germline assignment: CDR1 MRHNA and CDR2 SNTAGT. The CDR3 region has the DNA TGTGCCAGCAGGGCTAGCGGGGGGGTAGTTAATGAGCAGTTCTTC. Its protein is CASRASGGVVNEQFF.

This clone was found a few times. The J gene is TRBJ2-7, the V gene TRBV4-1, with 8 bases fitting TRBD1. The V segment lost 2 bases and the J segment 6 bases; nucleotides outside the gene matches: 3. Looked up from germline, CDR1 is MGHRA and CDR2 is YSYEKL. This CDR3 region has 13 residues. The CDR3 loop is CASSQPTGGEQYF. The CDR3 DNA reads TGCGCCAGCAGCCAACCAACAGGGGGCGAGCAGTACTTC.

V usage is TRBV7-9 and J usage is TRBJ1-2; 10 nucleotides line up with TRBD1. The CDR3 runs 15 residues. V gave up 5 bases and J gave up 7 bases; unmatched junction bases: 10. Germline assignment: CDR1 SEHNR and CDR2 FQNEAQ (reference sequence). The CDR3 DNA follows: TGTGCCAGCAGCCCAATGACAGGGGGCGAAGGTGGCTACACCTTC. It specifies CASSPMTGGEGGYTF.